These 16 T cell receptor beta chains share one sample of origin, sequenced in a study of T cell changes during pregnancy in multiple sclerosis. Method: immunoSEQ multiplex PCR; TCRdb's copy keeps in-frame clones and lacks some. The table records fewer than 50,000 clones, 92% of them present only once. The starting material was CD4+ T cells from peripheral blood mononuclear cells, obtained in the second trimester of pregnancy. These receptor sequences come from a female donor in good health, enrolled as a control in a pregnancy study.

The chain joins TRBV11-2 to TRBJ2-1, with 11 bases that match TRBD2. This CDR3 spans 17 amino acids. From germline, CDR1 is SGHAT and CDR2 FQNNGV. Germline trimming cut 5 bases from V and 7 bases from J; bases unmatched to any gene: 13. CDR3 nucleotides: TGTGCCAGCAGCCAGATTATAGCGGGGGGGCCGAGGAATGAGCAGTTCTTC. As protein: CASSQIIAGGPRNEQFF. Using reference TRBV11-2 and TRBJ2-1 for the parts outside the CDR3, the full variable domain is EAGVAQSPRYKIIEKRQSVAFWCNPISGHATLYWYQQILGQGPKLLIQFQNNGVVDDSQLPKDRFSAERLKGVDSTLKIQPAKLEDSAVYLCASSQIIAGGPRNEQFFGPGTRLTVL.

This chain connects TRBV30 to TRBJ2-3, with 8 bases aligning to TRBD2. V gave up 1 base and J gave up 4 bases; unmatched junction bases: 7. This CDR3 is built from 15 residues. CDR1 is GTSNPN, CDR2 SVGIG, per germline (reference sequence). The CDR3 bases are TGTGCCTGGAGTGACCCCCGGCGGGGGGCAGATACGCAGTATTTT. Translated: CAWSDPRRGADTQYF.

The V call is TRBV7-2, the J call TRBJ1-4; tentative D call: TRBD1 (6 bases). Trimming stripped 6 bases from V and 5 bases from J, with 13 bases between. Germline values: CDR1 SGHTA, CDR2 FQGNSA. The CDR3 contains 14 residues. The CDR3 is CASSERDNNEKLFF. CDR3 nucleotide sequence: TGTGCCAGCAGTGAGCGGGACAACAATGAAAAACTGTTTTTT.

This chain joins TRBV7-3 and TRBJ2-1; the match to TRBD2 covers 7 bases. Germline CDR1 is SGHTA and CDR2 is FQGTGA. Trimming took 4 bases from V and 11 from J; bases not matched to a gene: 14. This CDR3 spans 15 amino acids. CDR3: CASSSQPQLATKQFF. The DNA for the CDR3 is TGTGCCAGCAGCTCCCAACCGCAACTAGCGACAAAGCAGTTCTTC.

The chain links TRBV4-1 to TRBJ2-2; 9 bases line up with TRBD1. Germline V gives CDR1 MGHRA, CDR2 YSYEKL. V lost 0 bases to trimming and J lost 6 bases; unmatched junction nucleotides: 8. The CDR3 sequence is 17 residues long. CDR3 in amino acids: CASSQETGQGSAGELFF. CDR3 nucleotides: TGCGCCAGCAGCCAAGAAACGGGACAGGGATCGGCCGGGGAGCTGTTTTTT.

The CDR3 region has the DNA TGTGCCAGCAGCGTAGATCCAGGGTTCTCCTACGAGCAGTACTTC. Residues: CASSVDPGFSYEQYF. The chain links TRBV9 to TRBJ2-7, with D perhaps TRBD1 (5 bases). Trimming stripped 0 bases from V and 0 bases from J, with 10 bases between. The CDR3 is 15 amino acids. Looked up from germline, CDR1 is SGDLS and CDR2 is YYNGEE.

V is TRBV6-5 and J is TRBJ2-7; the D gene is possibly TRBD1 (6 bases). V lost 6 bases and J 3 bases, leaving 6 bases between the germline ends. CDR1 is MNHEY, CDR2 SVGAGI, per germline. The CDR3 sequence is 11 residues long. In DNA form, the CDR3 reads TGTGCCAGCAGAGGGGGCTACGAGCAGTACTTC. This gives the protein CASRGGYEQYF.

The gene calls are TRBV10-1 and TRBJ1-3; 8 bases fit TRBD1. V shed 5 bases, J shed 4 bases, and the junction held 7 bases outside the gene matches. This CDR3 is built from 15 residues. Per germline, CDR1 WNHNN and CDR2 SYGVQD (reference sequence). In DNA form, the CDR3 reads TGCGCCAGCAGTTTTCCAGGGGGCTTCGGAAACACCATATATTTT. Translation gives CASSFPGGFGNTIYF.

The sample holds one count of this clone. V usage is TRBV19 and J usage is TRBJ2-2; 8 bases fit TRBD1. The CDR3 is made up of 16 amino acids. Germline CDR1 and CDR2: LNHDA and SQIVND (reference sequence). V shed 2 bases and J 3 bases; nucleotides not matched to a gene: 5. In nucleotides, the CDR3 is TGTGCCAGTAGTATAAGTATGGGACAGGACACCGGGGAGCTGTTTTTT. Its protein product is CASSISMGQDTGELFF. Based on the CDR3 plus reference TRBV19 and TRBJ2-2, the full variable domain is DGGITQSPKYLFRKEGQNVTLSCEQNLNHDAMYWYRQDPGQGLRLIYYSQIVNDFQKGDIAEGYSVSREKKESFPLTVTSAQKNPTAFYLCASSISMGQDTGELFFGEGSRLTVL.

This sequence joins TRBV19 and TRBJ2-5; D possibly corresponds to TRBD1 (7 bases). This CDR3 has 14 amino acids. V shed 7 bases and J shed 1 base, with 13 bases lying between them. Germline CDR1 and CDR2: LNHDA and SQIVND (reference sequence). DNA of the CDR3: TGTGCCAGTACCTCCCAGGGGGGCCAAGAGACCCAGTACTTC. This encodes CASTSQGGQETQYF.

This clone was seen a handful of times. This chain uses TRBV7-2 with TRBJ1-5; D might be TRBD1 (5 bases). This CDR3 has 14 amino acids. Deletions cut 5 bases from V and 6 bases from J, with 14 bases between. Germline V lookup: CDR1 SGHTA, CDR2 FQGNSA. This chain's CDR3 is CASSQGVFGQPQHF. The CDR3 DNA sequence: TGTGCCAGCAGCCAAGGGGTTTTCGGTCAGCCCCAGCATTTT.

This clone appeared once. The rearrangement links TRBV7-9 to TRBJ1-3; D unresolved. V shed 6 bases and J shed 3 bases, with 12 bases lying between them. This CDR3 contains 14 residues. The germline V gene encodes CDR1 SEHNR and CDR2 FQNEAQ (reference sequence). The CDR3 is CASSTRVLGNTIYF. The CDR3 DNA reads as TGTGCCAGCAGTACGAGGGTACTTGGAAACACCATATATTTT.

This sequence joins TRBV7-2 and TRBJ2-5, with D perhaps matching TRBD1 (6 bases). The CDR3 extends over 13 amino acids. Trimming removed 5 bases at V and 5 bases at J, with 12 bases between. Germline V gene sequence: CDR1 SGHTA, CDR2 FQGNSA. The CDR3 region is CASSPRTVETQYF. The CDR3 DNA follows: TGTGCCAGCAGCCCCCGGACAGTTGAGACCCAGTACTTC.

V is TRBV19 and J is TRBJ1-4, with TRBD1 identical over 7 bases. Germline V CDR1 and CDR2: LNHDA, SQIVND (reference sequence). V was pared by 6 bases and J by 5 bases, with 6 bases of the junction left unmatched. The CDR3 extends over 14 amino acids. The CDR3 region has the DNA TGTGCCAGTAGCAACCAGGGGGTGAATGAAAAACTGTTTTTT. It specifies CASSNQGVNEKLFF.

J is TRBJ2-1 and V is TRBV9; 7 nucleotides match TRBD1. The CDR3 contains 12 residues. The germline CDR1 and CDR2 sequences are SGDLS and YYNGEE. The V segment lost 5 bases and the J segment 12 bases; nucleotides outside the gene matches: 8. The CDR3 spells CASSYDRAVQFF. The CDR3 DNA reads as TGTGCCAGCAGTTATGACAGGGCAGTGCAGTTCTTC.

The J gene is TRBJ2-2, the V gene TRBV6-1, with a weak D call TRBD1 (7 bases). The CDR3 consists of 14 residues. Germline CDR1 reads MNHNS; CDR2 reads SASEGT. Trimming took off 7 bases at V and 3 bases at J, with 12 bases between the two ends. The CDR3 DNA follows: TGTGCCAGCAACCCCAGGGGGGACACCGGGGAGCTGTTTTTT. Protein product: CASNPRGDTGELFF.